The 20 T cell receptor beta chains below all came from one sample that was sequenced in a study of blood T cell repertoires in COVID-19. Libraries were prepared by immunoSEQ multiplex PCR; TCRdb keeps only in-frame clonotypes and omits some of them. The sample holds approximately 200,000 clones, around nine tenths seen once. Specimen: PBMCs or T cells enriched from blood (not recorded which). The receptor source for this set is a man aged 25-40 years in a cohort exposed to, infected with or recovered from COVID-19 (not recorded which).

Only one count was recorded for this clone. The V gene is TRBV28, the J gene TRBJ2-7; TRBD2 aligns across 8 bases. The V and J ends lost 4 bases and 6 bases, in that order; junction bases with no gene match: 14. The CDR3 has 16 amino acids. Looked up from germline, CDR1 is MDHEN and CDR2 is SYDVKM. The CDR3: CASSSPGGRRVGEQYF. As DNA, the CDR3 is TGTGCCAGCAGTTCCCCGGGGGGGAGGAGAGTAGGCGAGCAGTACTTC.

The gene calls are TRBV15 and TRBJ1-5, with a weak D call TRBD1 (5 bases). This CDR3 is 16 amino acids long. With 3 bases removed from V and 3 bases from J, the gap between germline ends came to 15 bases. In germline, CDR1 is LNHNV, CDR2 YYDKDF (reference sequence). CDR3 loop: CATSRGRDAANQPQHF. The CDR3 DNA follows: TGTGCCACCAGCAGGGGCAGGGATGCGGCCAATCAGCCCCAGCATTTT.

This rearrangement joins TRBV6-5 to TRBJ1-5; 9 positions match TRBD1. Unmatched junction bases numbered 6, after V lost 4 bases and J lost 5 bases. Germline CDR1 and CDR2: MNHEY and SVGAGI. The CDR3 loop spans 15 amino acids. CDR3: CASSSSGQGHQPQHF. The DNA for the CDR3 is TGTGCCAGCAGTTCCTCGGGACAGGGTCATCAGCCCCAGCATTTT.

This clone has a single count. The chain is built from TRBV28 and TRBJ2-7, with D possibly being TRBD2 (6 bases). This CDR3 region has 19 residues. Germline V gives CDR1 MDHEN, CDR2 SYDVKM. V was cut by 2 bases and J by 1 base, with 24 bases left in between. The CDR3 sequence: CASSLEDYARDLSSYEQYF. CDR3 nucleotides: TGTGCCAGCAGTTTAGAGGACTACGCGCGGGACCTCTCGTCCTACGAGCAGTACTTC.

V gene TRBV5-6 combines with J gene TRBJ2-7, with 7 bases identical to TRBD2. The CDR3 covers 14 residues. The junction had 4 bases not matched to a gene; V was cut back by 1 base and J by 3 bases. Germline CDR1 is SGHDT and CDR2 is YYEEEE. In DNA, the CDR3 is TGTGCCAGCAGCTTGCGTCTAGCGGTCTACGAGCAGTACTTC. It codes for CASSLRLAVYEQYF. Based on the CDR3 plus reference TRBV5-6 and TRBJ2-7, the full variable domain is DAGVTQSPTHLIKTRGQQVTLRCSPKSGHDTVSWYQQALGQGPQFIFQYYEEEERQRGNFPDRFSGHQFPNYSSELNVNALLLGDSALYLCASSLRLAVYEQYFGPGTRLTVT.

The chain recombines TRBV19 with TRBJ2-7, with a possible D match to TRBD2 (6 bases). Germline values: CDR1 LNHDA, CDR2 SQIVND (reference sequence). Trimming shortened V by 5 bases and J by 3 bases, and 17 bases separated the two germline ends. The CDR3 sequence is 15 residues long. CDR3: CASSPRGLKSYEQYF. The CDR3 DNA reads TGTGCCAGTAGTCCCCGGGGACTTAAAAGCTACGAGCAGTACTTC.

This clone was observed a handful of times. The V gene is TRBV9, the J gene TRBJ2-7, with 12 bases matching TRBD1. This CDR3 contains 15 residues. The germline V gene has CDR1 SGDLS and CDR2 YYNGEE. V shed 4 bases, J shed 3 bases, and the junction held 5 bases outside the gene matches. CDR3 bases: TGTGCCAGCAGCCCAGGGACAGGGGGCTTCTACGAGCAGTACTTC. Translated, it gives CASSPGTGGFYEQYF.

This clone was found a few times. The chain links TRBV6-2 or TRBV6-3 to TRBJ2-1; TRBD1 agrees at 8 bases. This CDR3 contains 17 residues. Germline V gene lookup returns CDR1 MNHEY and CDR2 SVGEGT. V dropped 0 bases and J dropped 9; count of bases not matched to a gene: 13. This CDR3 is CASSYSIGAGGVGEQFF. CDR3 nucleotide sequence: TGTGCCAGCAGTTACTCGATAGGAGCAGGGGGCGTGGGTGAGCAGTTCTTC.

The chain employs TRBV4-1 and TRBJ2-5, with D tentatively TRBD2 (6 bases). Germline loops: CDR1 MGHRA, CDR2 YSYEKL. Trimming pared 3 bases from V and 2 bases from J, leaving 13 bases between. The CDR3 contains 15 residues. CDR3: CASSHGRGGQETQYF. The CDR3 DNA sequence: TGCGCCAGCAGCCACGGACGGGGAGGTCAAGAGACCCAGTACTTC.

The CDR3 is CASSFFGRANEQFF. CDR3 nucleotide sequence: TGTGCCAGCAGTTTTTTCGGGAGGGCCAATGAGCAGTTCTTC. The rearrangement uses TRBV6-2 or TRBV6-3 and TRBJ2-1; 8 bases line up with TRBD2. This CDR3 has 14 residues. The germline gives CDR1 MNHEY, CDR2 SVGEGT. V lost 4 bases to trimming and J lost 6 bases; unmatched junction nucleotides: 5.

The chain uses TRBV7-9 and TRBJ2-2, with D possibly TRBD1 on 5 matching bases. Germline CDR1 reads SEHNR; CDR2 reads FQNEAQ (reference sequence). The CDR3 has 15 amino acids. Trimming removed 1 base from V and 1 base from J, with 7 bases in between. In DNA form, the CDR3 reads TGTGCCAGCAGCTTAGTTCAGGGGAACACCGGGGAGCTGTTTTTT. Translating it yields CASSLVQGNTGELFF.

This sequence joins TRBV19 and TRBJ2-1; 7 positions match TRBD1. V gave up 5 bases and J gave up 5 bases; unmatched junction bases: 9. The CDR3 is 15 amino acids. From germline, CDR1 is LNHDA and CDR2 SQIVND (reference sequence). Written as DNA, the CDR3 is TGTGCCAGTAGTGCCGCCCGGACAGGAAACAATGAGCAGTTCTTC. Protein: CASSAARTGNNEQFF.

CDR3 loop: CASSLIAVNEQFF. The CDR3 DNA reads as TGCGCCAGCAGCTTGATTGCGGTCAATGAGCAGTTCTTC. The chain carries TRBV5-1 and TRBJ2-1; D uncertain. This CDR3 is 13 amino acids long. CDR1 and CDR2 (germline): SGHRS, YFSETQ. V dropped 1 base and J dropped 6 bases, with 8 bases sitting between them.

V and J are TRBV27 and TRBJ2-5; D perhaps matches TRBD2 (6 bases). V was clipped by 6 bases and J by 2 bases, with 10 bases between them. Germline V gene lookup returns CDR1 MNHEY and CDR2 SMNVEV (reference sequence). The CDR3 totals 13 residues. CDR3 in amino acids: CASRRREQETQYF. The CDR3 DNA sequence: TGTGCCAGCAGGAGGCGGGAACAAGAGACCCAGTACTTC.

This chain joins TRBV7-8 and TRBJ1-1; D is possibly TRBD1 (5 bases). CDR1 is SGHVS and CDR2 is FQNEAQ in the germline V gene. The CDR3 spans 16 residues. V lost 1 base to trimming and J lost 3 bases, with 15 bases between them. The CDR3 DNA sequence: TGTGCCAGCAGCTTAGGGGCATTCATAGGGGACACTGAAGCTTTCTTT. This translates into CASSLGAFIGDTEAFF.

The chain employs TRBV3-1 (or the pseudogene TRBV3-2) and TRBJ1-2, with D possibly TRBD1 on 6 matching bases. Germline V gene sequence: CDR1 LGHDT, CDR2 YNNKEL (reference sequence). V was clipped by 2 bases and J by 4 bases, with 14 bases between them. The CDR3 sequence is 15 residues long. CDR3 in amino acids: CASSQNYGGSYGYTF. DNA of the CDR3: TGTGCCAGCAGCCAAAACTATGGGGGCTCCTATGGCTACACCTTC.

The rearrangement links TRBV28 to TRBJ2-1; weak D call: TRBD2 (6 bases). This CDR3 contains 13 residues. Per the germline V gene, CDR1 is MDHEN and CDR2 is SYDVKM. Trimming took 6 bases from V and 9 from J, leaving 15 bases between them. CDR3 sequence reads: CASRSGLYGEQFF. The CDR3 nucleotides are TGTGCCAGCAGGTCGGGACTGTATGGTGAGCAGTTCTTC. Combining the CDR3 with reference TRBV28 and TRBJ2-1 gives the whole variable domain DVKVTQSSRYLVKRTGEKVFLECVQDMDHENMFWYRQDPGLGLRLIYFSYDVKMKEKGDIPEGYSVSREKKERFSLILESASTNQTSMYLCASRSGLYGEQFFGPGTRLTVL.

Here the CDR3 reads CASSLDPPGRAGGDTQYF. CDR3 coding DNA: TGTGCCAGCAGCTTAGACCCCCCTGGCCGCGCTGGCGGAGATACGCAGTATTTT. This sequence joins TRBV11-2 and TRBJ2-3; D gene uncertain. Deletions cut 0 bases from V and 5 bases from J, with 21 bases between. Germline V gives CDR1 SGHAT, CDR2 FQNNGV. This CDR3 has 18 amino acids. Complete variable domain (other parts from reference TRBV11-2 and TRBJ2-3): EAGVAQSPRYKIIEKRQSVAFWCNPISGHATLYWYQQILGQGPKLLIQFQNNGVVDDSQLPKDRFSAERLKGVDSTLKIQPAKLEDSAVYLCASSLDPPGRAGGDTQYFGPGTRLTVL.

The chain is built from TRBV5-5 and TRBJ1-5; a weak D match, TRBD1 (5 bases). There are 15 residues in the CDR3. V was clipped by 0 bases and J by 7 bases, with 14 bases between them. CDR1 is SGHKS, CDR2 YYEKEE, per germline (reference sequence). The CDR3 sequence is CASSLEGATVQPQHF. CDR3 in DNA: TGTGCCAGCAGCTTGGAAGGGGCGACAGTACAGCCCCAGCATTTT.

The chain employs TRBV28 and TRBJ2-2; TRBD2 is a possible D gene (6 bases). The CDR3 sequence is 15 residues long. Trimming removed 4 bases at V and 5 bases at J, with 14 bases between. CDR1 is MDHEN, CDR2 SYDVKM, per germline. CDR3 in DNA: TGTGCCAGCAGTTGGCGGGGTCCCGAGACCGGGGAGCTGTTTTTT. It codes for CASSWRGPETGELFF.